The rows below give T cell receptor beta chains drawn from one sample of a study of T cells expressing NK-cell markers. After re-calling the 5' RACE reads, TCRdb lists one entry per CDR3 protein, DNA absent. The sample holds a few hundred thousand distinct CDR3 sequences. Specimen: blood T cells: a sorted CD56 or NKG2C T cell subset, CD4+ or CD8+ T cells, or bulk PBMC T cells (not recorded which). The receptors shown here come from a man aged 18-69 years in good health. Each CDR3 is given with its conserved first and last residue. Fields, in order: V gene, J gene, CDR3 length, CDR3 protein.

TRBV12-3/TRBV12-4,TRBJ1-4,12,CASSLGPEKLFF
TRBV6-1,TRBJ2-3,15,CASSWNRDHTDTQYF
TRBV10-3,TRBJ2-3,15,CAISDSGWGTDTQYF
TRBV20-1,TRBJ1-5,16,CSAWVDGAPSNQPQHF
TRBV10-3,TRBJ2-3,13,CAISGGATDTQYF
TRBV3-1,TRBJ2-1,17,CASSQDGRGGRFYEQFF
TRBV27,TRBJ1-2,13,CASSPRPRGGYTF
TRBV12-3/TRBV12-4,TRBJ1-2,13,CASTTGESGGYTF
TRBV12-3/TRBV12-4,TRBJ2-3,14,CASSQTDVADTQYF
TRBV28,TRBJ2-4,14,CASTRSLAKNIQYF
TRBV7-3,TRBJ1-2,15,CASSSTGTGTNGYTF
TRBV5-4,TRBJ2-2,15,CASSSDRLNTGELFF
TRBV10-3,TRBJ2-7,16,CATSDYGTGGSYEQYF
TRBV2,TRBJ1-1,13,CASRWDSNTEAFF
TRBV6-6,TRBJ1-1,12,CASSFTNTEAFF
TRBV20-1,TRBJ2-3,13,CTLDSRGQDTQYF
TRBV6-1,TRBJ1-5,14,CAIGDEYSNQPQHF
TRBV5-1,TRBJ2-1,18,CASSSGVMTGAYYNEQFF
TRBV7-9,TRBJ1-6,15,CASSLGDRLNSPLHF
TRBV29-1,TRBJ2-3,13,CSAEWGGQDTQYF
TRBV3-1,TRBJ2-7,16,CASSQDVVAGGQEQYF
TRBV5-1,TRBJ2-7,15,CASSSGLLGRNEQYF
TRBV6-6,TRBJ2-5,13,CASSYGQWETQYF
TRBV9,TRBJ2-7,11,CAPVVYHEQYF
TRBV5-6,TRBJ2-6,15,CASSLREYGANVLTF
TRBV20-1,TRBJ1-5,17,CSASGQGGVGSNQPQHF
TRBV5-6,TRBJ2-7,16,CASSLGLLGGEDEQYF
TRBV6-6,TRBJ1-2,13,CASSAILGYGYTF